This passage covers 21 T cell receptor beta chains from one sample sequenced in a study of T cell repertoires in cytomegalovirus infection. Each CDR3 protein gets one entry after TCRdb re-called the reads with MiXCR. The data hold fewer than 300,000 distinct CDR3 sequences, with roughly 23% observed a single time. The sequenced sample was PBMCs. Receptors were obtained from a human donor in good health (CMV status not recorded). Some clones in this sample may be carry-over from other donors' samples.

V is TRBV28 and J is TRBJ2-7; perhaps D is TRBD1 or TRBD2 (5 bases each). V lost 8 bases, J lost 4 bases, and 9 bases lay in between. The CDR3 has 11 amino acids. Germline CDR1 MDHEN, CDR2 SYDVKM. CDR3 DNA sequence: TGTGCCAGCGTGAGGGGTTACGAGCAGTACTTC. Protein sequence: CASVRGYEQYF.

This clonotype was seen ten or more times. The chain uses TRBV7-2 and TRBJ2-7, with 12 bases lining up with TRBD2. Germline V gives CDR1 SGHTA, CDR2 FQGNSA. V lost 2 bases and J lost 2; bases outside the gene matches: 1. This CDR3 spans 15 amino acids. CDR3 nucleotide sequence: TGTGCCAGCAGCTTAAGGACTAGCGGGACCTACGAGCAGTACTTC. Protein sequence: CASSLRTSGTYEQYF.

The chain links TRBV5-5 to TRBJ2-7, with a tentative D call TRBD2 (5 bases). Germline CDR1 is SGHKS and CDR2 is YYEKEE (reference sequence). Trimming pared 1 base from V and 0 bases from J, leaving 8 bases between. CDR3 length: 14 amino acids. CDR3 nucleotides: TGTGCCAGCAGCTTGTGGGAGAGCTCCTACGAGCAGTACTTC. Protein: CASSLWESSYEQYF.

This clonotype has ten or more counts. This chain links TRBV20-1 with TRBJ2-1; 9 bases agree with TRBD2. The germline CDR1 and CDR2 sequences are DFQATT and SNEGSKA (reference sequence). The V and J ends lost 5 bases and 5 bases, in that order; junction bases with no gene match: 7. The CDR3 runs to 14 residues. CDR3 DNA sequence: TGCAGTGCTGCGGAGCGGGGGGCGCACAATGAGCAGTTCTTC. Encoded protein: CSAAERGAHNEQFF.

DNA of the CDR3: TGTGCCAGCAGCCTCGCTGGGGCACACTATAATTCACCCCTCCACTTT. It codes for CASSLAGAHYNSPLHF. V and J are TRBV28 and TRBJ1-6, with D perhaps matching TRBD1 (5 bases). The V and J ends lost 6 bases and 3 bases respectively, with 15 bases between them. The V gene's germline CDR1 is MDHEN and CDR2 SYDVKM. CDR3 size: 16 residues.

The V and J genes are TRBV28 and TRBJ2-1, with 9 positions matching TRBD2. The trim removed 4 bases at V and 8 bases at J, leaving 6 bases unmatched. This CDR3 comprises 14 residues. CDR1 MDHEN and CDR2 SYDVKM come from the germline V gene. CDR3 sequence: CASSSGGGADEQFF. The DNA for the CDR3 is TGTGCCAGCAGTTCGGGCGGGGGGGCCGATGAGCAGTTCTTC.

The V call is TRBV12-3 or TRBV12-4, the J call TRBJ1-6; D gene ambiguous. CDR3 size: 15 residues. The V and J ends lost 5 bases and 4 bases respectively, with 12 bases between them. As DNA, the CDR3 is TGTGCCAGCAGTCCCACGGGGAGGTATAATTCACCCCTCCACTTT. Encoded protein: CASSPTGRYNSPLHF.

This clonotype has a handful of counts. This sequence joins TRBV2 and TRBJ2-5, with TRBD1 matching over 8 bases. The CDR3 is 13 residues long. CDR1 is SNHLY, CDR2 FYNNEI, per germline. Trimming cost V 7 bases and J 6 bases; bases outside gene matches: 7. CDR3 in DNA: TGTGCCAGCAAGGAGACAGGGGAGAAGACCCAGTACTTC. This gives the protein CASKETGEKTQYF.

This clonotype was found many times. The chain combines TRBV7-2 with TRBJ1-3, with D perhaps TRBD1 (5 bases). The germline CDR1 and CDR2 sequences are SGHTA and FQGNSA. The CDR3 is 18 residues long. The ends were cut back, 1 base at V and 3 bases at J, with 19 bases in the middle. This chain's CDR3 is CASSLESAGRRLGNTIYF. The CDR3 DNA follows: TGTGCCAGCAGCTTAGAGTCGGCAGGGAGGCGTCTTGGAAACACCATATATTTT.

This clonotype came up many times. This chain joins TRBV29-1 and TRBJ2-7, with 10 bases lining up with TRBD1. Losses at the gene ends were 7 bases for V and 8 bases for J; bases not matched to a gene: 11. This CDR3 has 13 residues. CDR1 SQVTM and CDR2 ANQGSEA come from the germline V gene. As DNA, the CDR3 is TGCAGCGCCATGATTGGACAGGGGGGGCAGCAGTACTTC. Translation: CSAMIGQGGQQYF.

The V and J genes are TRBV20-1 and TRBJ1-1; D ambiguous. V lost 6 bases to trimming and J lost 10 bases, with 15 bases between them. CDR3 length: 11 residues. Per germline, CDR1 DFQATT and CDR2 SNEGSKA (reference sequence). As DNA, the CDR3 is TGCAGTGCCCGATTGGCCCACGGAGCTTTCTTT. This codes for CSARLAHGAFF.

This rearrangement joins TRBV20-1 to TRBJ2-2, with 7 nucleotides matching TRBD1. The CDR3 has 14 residues. The V gene end was trimmed by 5 bases and the J gene end by 1 base; junction bases not matched to a gene: 4. From germline, CDR1 is DFQATT and CDR2 SNEGSKA (reference sequence). CDR3 sequence: CSAYRGGNTGELFF. The CDR3 DNA is TGCAGTGCTTACAGGGGTGGGAACACCGGGGAGCTGTTTTTT.

This clonotype was counted ten times or more. The chain has TRBV4-3 and TRBJ2-3; 10 bases map to TRBD2. Per the germline V gene, CDR1 is LGHNA and CDR2 is YSLEER. The CDR3 runs 19 residues. J gave up 0 bases and V 0 bases, and 9 bases lay outside the gene matches. CDR3 DNA sequence: TGCGCCAGCAGCCAAGAATATGGCGCTAGCGGGGGTAGCACAGATACGCAGTATTTT. It yields the protein CASSQEYGASGGSTDTQYF.

CDR3 sequence: CASSLWAGGNYGYTF. The CDR3 DNA follows: TGTGCCAGCAGCTTATGGGCAGGGGGGAACTATGGCTACACCTTC. This chain uses TRBV7-2 with TRBJ1-2; 7 bases line up with TRBD1. The junction had 5 bases not matched to a gene; V was cut back by 2 bases and J by 2 bases. Germline CDR1 is SGHTA and CDR2 is FQGNSA. This CDR3 has 15 amino acids.

This clonotype was seen repeatedly, ten times or more. V and J are TRBV27 and TRBJ1-5; 8 positions agree with TRBD1. Germline trimming cut 3 bases from V and 6 bases from J; bases unmatched to any gene: 7. There are 15 residues in the CDR3. Germline V lookup: CDR1 MNHEY, CDR2 SMNVEV (reference sequence). CDR3 sequence: CASSFIAGGIQPQHF. The DNA of the CDR3 is TGTGCCAGCAGTTTTATTGCAGGGGGCATTCAGCCCCAGCATTTT.

This clonotype has just a few counts. V and J are TRBV28 and TRBJ1-1, with TRBD1 matching over 8 bases. Germline-derived CDR1 and CDR2 are MDHEN and SYDVKM. The CDR3 has 14 amino acids. J lost 6 bases, V lost 3 bases, and 6 bases had no gene match. CDR3 loop: CASSLDRVFAEAFF. CDR3 nucleotide sequence: TGTGCCAGCAGTTTGGACAGGGTTTTCGCTGAAGCTTTCTTT. The complete variable domain, with remaining parts taken from reference TRBV28 and TRBJ1-1, reads DVKVTQSSRYLVKRTGEKVFLECVQDMDHENMFWYRQDPGLGLRLIYFSYDVKMKEKGDIPEGYSVSREKKERFSLILESASTNQTSMYLCASSLDRVFAEAFFGQGTRLTVV.

This clonotype was seen repeatedly, ten times or more. The chain employs TRBV6-1 and TRBJ2-1; possibly TRBD2 for D (6 bases). Trimming took off 5 bases at V and 10 bases at J, with 21 bases between the two ends. This CDR3 has 15 residues. Germline CDR1 reads MNHNS; CDR2 reads SASEGT. CDR3 in amino acids: CASSSQEGGVREQFF. The CDR3 nucleotides read TGTGCCAGCAGTTCCCAGGAGGGTGGAGTTAGGGAGCAGTTCTTC.

This sequence joins TRBV3-1 and TRBJ2-7, with unresolved D. Germline lookup yields CDR1 LGHDT and CDR2 YNNKEL (reference sequence). The germline V and J ends were trimmed by 4 bases and 2 bases, with 15 bases remaining between them. The CDR3 consists of 15 residues. In DNA form, the CDR3 reads TGTGCCAGCAGCCCGAAGTCGAGTTTAGCCTACGAGCAGTACTTC. It yields the protein CASSPKSSLAYEQYF.

The rearrangement links TRBV5-1 to TRBJ2-7; 8 nucleotides match TRBD2. CDR3 length: 14 residues. V shed 4 bases and J 3 bases; nucleotides not matched to a gene: 6. CDR1 is SGHRS and CDR2 is YFSETQ in the germline V gene. The CDR3 DNA follows: TGCGCCAGCAGCCCTTCCGCGGGAGGCTACGAGCAGTACTTC. Protein: CASSPSAGGYEQYF.

This chain uses TRBV19 with TRBJ2-1; D may match TRBD1 or TRBD2 (5 bases each). Per germline, CDR1 LNHDA and CDR2 SQIVND (reference sequence). V was clipped by 7 bases and J by 0 bases, with 13 bases between them. This CDR3 spans 15 amino acids. CDR3 sequence (DNA): TGTGCCAGTAACAGGAGGACGGGCTCCTACAATGAGCAGTTCTTC. Translated, it gives CASNRRTGSYNEQFF. Full variable domain (rest looked up from reference TRBV19 and TRBJ2-1): DGGITQSPKYLFRKEGQNVTLSCEQNLNHDAMYWYRQDPGQGLRLIYYSQIVNDFQKGDIAEGYSVSREKKESFPLTVTSAQKNPTAFYLCASNRRTGSYNEQFFGPGTRLTVL.

This clonotype was observed many times. The gene calls are TRBV7-2 and TRBJ2-6; 9 bases are shared with TRBD1. There are 17 residues in the CDR3. The trim removed 5 bases at V and 0 bases at J, leaving 5 bases unmatched. Germline lookup yields CDR1 SGHTA and CDR2 FQGNSA. The CDR3 region is CASSPGTGNSGANVLTF. The CDR3 DNA sequence: TGTGCCAGCAGCCCCGGGACAGGGAACTCTGGGGCCAACGTCCTGACTTTC.